The rows below give T cell receptor beta chains drawn from one sample of a study of T cell responses to AZD1222 COVID-19 vaccine. Assay used: immunoSEQ multiplex PCR; TCRdb lists only in-frame clones, some missing. The sample lists roughly 170,000 clones; approximately 94% were seen once. Sequencing was performed on peripheral blood, taken 28 days after the second AZD1222 dose. The source is an adult who received the AZD1222 COVID-19 vaccine. Both conserved end residues are part of each CDR3. The order of the fields is CDR3 length, V gene, J gene, clone size, CDR3 protein. Some rows have no size entry. The others give once, few or many, or a class for an expanded clone.

12	TRBV28	TRBJ1-2	.	CASSSEGNGYTF
15	TRBV19	TRBJ1-1	.	CASSIGQGAYTEAFF
17	TRBV5-1	TRBJ2-1	.	CASSLILAGVSYNEQFF
13	TRBV4-1	TRBJ1-1	.	CASSQAWGAEAFF
14	TRBV11-3	TRBJ2-7	.	CASSPYTTPYEQYF
14	TRBV11-1	TRBJ2-3	.	CASSLGISTDTQYF
14	TRBV2	TRBJ2-6	.	CASRRLAGANVLTF
15	TRBV5-1	TRBJ1-4	.	CASSNWGKENEKLFF
16	TRBV7-2	TRBJ2-3	few	CASSLDGHPIWDTQYF
16	TRBV12-5	TRBJ2-3	.	CASGQLAGGVTDTQYF
13	TRBV24-1	TRBJ1-5	.	CATAPNPNQPQHF
15	TRBV7-6	TRBJ2-1	.	CASSPGGGSYNEQFF
17	TRBV6-6	TRBJ2-7	.	CASSPATSGPGYLLQYF
17	TRBV7-2	TRBJ1-3	.	CASSSVTGVYSGNTIYF
16	TRBV7-2	TRBJ1-3	.	CASNDAGIASGNTIYF
12	TRBV30	TRBJ1-5	.	CAWSPGKEPQHF
15	TRBV6-5	TRBJ1-5	.	CASKGEVYSNQPQHF
13	TRBV27	TRBJ2-5	.	CASSLQYQETQYF
17	TRBV12-5	TRBJ1-5	once	CASGLVRLGGLNQPQHF
12	TRBV12-3/TRBV12-4	TRBJ1-2	.	CASSPRTYGYTF
13	TRBV5-3	TRBJ1-2	.	CARGPGRDYGYTF
13	TRBV7-9	TRBJ1-1	.	CASSRGTQVEAFF
16	TRBV5-8	TRBJ2-2	.	CASSPFAGVGTGELFF
14	TRBV10-3	TRBJ2-5	.	CAVATSGSDETQYF
15	TRBV5-1	TRBJ2-5	.	CASSLAANKQETQYF
14	TRBV19	TRBJ2-7	.	CASSIGSDAYEQYF
14	TRBV10-3	TRBJ2-7	.	CAISSGTGFYEQYF
20	TRBV19	TRBJ2-1	.	CASSINSGGAWRASYNEQFF
14	TRBV25-1	TRBJ1-3	once	CASGDSGAGNTIYF
13	TRBV12-5	TRBJ2-1	.	CASGLNNYNEQFF
15	TRBV5-1	TRBJ1-1	.	CASSLEGAGDTEAFF
14	TRBV7-9	TRBJ1-5	.	CASSRGDSNQPQHF
12	TRBV6-6	TRBJ1-5	.	CASSYSNDRVYF
11	TRBV6-5	TRBJ1-1	.	CASSRGTEAFF
14	TRBV3-1/TRBV3-2	TRBJ1-2	.	CASSHSGRACGYTF
15	TRBV7-9	TRBJ2-1	.	CASSPRTDPYNEQFF
13	TRBV7-7	TRBJ1-1	.	CASSLDRDTEAFF
12	TRBV21-1	TRBJ2-7	.	CASSKEGYGQYF
12	TRBV19	TRBJ1-2	.	CASKTGDYGYTF
14	TRBV6-2/TRBV6-3	TRBJ1-6	.	CASSYLGRNSPLHF
15	TRBV19	TRBJ1-3	.	CASQKAGLSGNTIYF
15	TRBV5-8	TRBJ2-6	.	CASSLEFTGANVLTF
17	TRBV14	TRBJ2-5	.	CASSQVLAGVYQEAQYF
14	TRBV7-9	TRBJ2-7	.	CASSRQGSSYEQYF
16	TRBV5-5	TRBJ2-7	.	CASSLDPGQGAYEQYF
11	TRBV6-1	TRBJ2-1	.	CASSDHNEQFF
13	TRBV5-6	TRBJ2-7	.	CASSGTGSYEQYF
14	TRBV29-1	TRBJ1-1	.	CSVVRGGGRTEAFF
11	TRBV12-3/TRBV12-4	TRBJ1-1	.	CASSLAHEAFF
13	TRBV9	TRBJ2-3	.	CASSVGGTDTQYF
18	TRBV15	TRBJ1-5	.	CATRDGRLGEYSNQPQHF
13	TRBV28	TRBJ1-1	.	CASSLHPGPGAFF